One and the same sample provided the 8 T cell receptor beta chains below, sequenced in a study of OX40 agonist ivuxolimab in advanced cancers. TCRdb's table, derived via immunoSEQ multiplex PCR, lists solely in-frame clones and lacks some. The data show around 65,000 clones, over 60% seen once. The sequencing here drew on CD4+ or CD8+ T cells sorted from blood, taken in a trial of the OX40 agonist ivuxolimab. These receptors were obtained from an adult with an advanced solid tumor such as melanoma, head and neck, liver or kidney cancer.

The chain couples TRBV6-4 to TRBJ2-1; tentative D call: TRBD1 (6 bases). The germline V gene encodes CDR1 MRHNA and CDR2 SNTAGT. The V end was cut by 6 bases, the J end by 5 bases, with 14 bases between. This CDR3 is 14 amino acids long. The CDR3 reads CASRPTGKDNEQFF. CDR3 DNA sequence: TGTGCCAGCAGACCTACAGGGAAAGACAATGAGCAGTTCTTC.

This chain links TRBV29-1 with TRBJ2-5; no clear D gene. The J call may be faulty, since TRBJ2-7 better matches the DNA end. The germline CDR1 and CDR2 sequences are SQVTM and ANQGSEA. This CDR3 is built from 12 residues. The CDR3: CSVESGMYEQYF. DNA of the CDR3: TGCAGCGTTGAATCTGGGATGTACGAGCAGTACTTC.

V gene TRBV27 combines with J gene TRBJ2-5, with 11 bases identical to TRBD2. This CDR3 is built from 14 residues. Trimming took 6 bases from V and 4 from J; bases not matched to a gene: 4. Germline assignment: CDR1 MNHEY and CDR2 SMNVEV (reference sequence). The chain's CDR3 is CASSLLAGGETQYF. CDR3 bases: TGTGCCAGCAGCCTTCTAGCGGGAGGAGAGACCCAGTACTTC.

The rearrangement uses TRBV6-1 and TRBJ2-1, with 9 bases fitting TRBD2. Germline trimming cut 3 bases from V and 2 bases from J; bases unmatched to any gene: 5. CDR1 and CDR2 (germline): MNHNS, SASEGT. The CDR3 is 16 amino acids. In DNA, the CDR3 is TGTGCCAGCAGTGATCAAGCGGGGGGTGCCTACAATGAGCAGTTCTTC. Protein: CASSDQAGGAYNEQFF.

This chain connects TRBV6-1 to TRBJ1-6; no clear D. The CDR3 is 13 amino acids. The germline V and J ends were trimmed by 8 bases and 9 bases, with 14 bases remaining between them. CDR1 and CDR2 from the germline V gene are MNHNS and SASEGT. The CDR3 coding sequence is TGTGCCAGCGGCCGGGGTATTGGTTCACCCCTCCACTTT. It specifies CASGRGIGSPLHF.

This chain uses TRBV9 with TRBJ2-3; TRBD2 is a possible D gene (5 bases). Germline values: CDR1 SGDLS, CDR2 YYNGEE. The CDR3 runs 14 residues. Trimming left V 0 bases short and J 6 bases short, with 11 bases between. Here the CDR3 reads CASSVAASRDTQYF. Written as DNA, the CDR3 is TGTGCCAGCAGCGTAGCGGCTAGCCGCGATACGCAGTATTTT.

The V gene is TRBV7-6, the J gene TRBJ1-1, with a possible D match to TRBD1 (6 bases). Germline values: CDR1 SGHVS, CDR2 FNYEAQ. V was cut by 5 bases and J by 5 bases, with 12 bases left in between. This CDR3 is 13 amino acids long. The CDR3 sequence: CASSEGGGTEAFF. CDR3 nucleotide sequence: TGTGCCAGCAGCGAAGGAGGGGGGACTGAAGCTTTCTTT.

V gene TRBV11-2 combines with J gene TRBJ1-1, with D hard to call. V shed 2 bases and J shed 1 base, with 8 bases lying between them. The CDR3 has 14 amino acids. Germline CDR1 SGHAT, CDR2 FQNNGV. For the CDR3, the DNA is TGTGCCAGCAGCTTAATAAGGCCGAACACTGAAGCTTTCTTT. This translates into CASSLIRPNTEAFF.